Listed below are T cell receptor beta chains from one sample, sequenced in a study of identical twins. MiXCR, run by TCRdb on the 5' RACE reads, gives a single entry per CDR3 protein. The table lists hundreds of thousands of distinct CDR3 sequences, roughly 10% of them singletons. The same data also contributed to another study, on yellow fever vaccine responses in identical twins.

Sequencing was done on a sample of CD8+ T cells sorted from blood. These receptors were taken from a woman aged 18-30 years in good health. CDR3s include the opening cysteine and the closing phenylalanine or tryptophan. A D gene is named only where the DNA matches it firmly. Part of the rows lack a size; the others show once, few, many or a class for expanded clones.

J gene | clone size | V gene | D gene | CDR3 DNA | CDR3 protein
TRBJ1-5 | NA | TRBV6-1 | NA | TGTGCCAGCAGTGAACGGCGGGGGCGTAGCAATCAGCCCCAGCATTTT | CASSERRGRSNQPQHF
TRBJ2-2 | NA | TRBV29-1 | TRBD2 | TGCAGCGTTGAGGCTAGCGGGAGAGAAACCGGGGAGCTGTTTTTT | CSVEASGRETGELFF
TRBJ2-2 | few | TRBV24-1 | NA | TGTGCCACCAGTGACCCTGGGGCCGGCGGGGAGCTGTTTTTT | CATSDPGAGGELFF
TRBJ2-7 | few | TRBV29-1 | NA | TGCAGCGCTGGGGCCGGGTACTACGAGCAGTACTTC | CSAGAGYYEQYF
TRBJ1-1 | NA | TRBV5-1 | NA | TGCGCCAGCAGCTTAGCTGTCATGAACACTGAAGCTTTCTTT | CASSLAVMNTEAFF
TRBJ2-2 | NA | TRBV4-3 | TRBD2 | TGCGCCAGCAGCCAAGAGTTTGGGACTAGCGGTAACACCGGGGAGCTGTTTTTT | CASSQEFGTSGNTGELFF
TRBJ2-2 | many | TRBV29-1 | TRBD1 | TGCAGCGTCCTTACCCCGGACAGGGCCACCGGGGAGCTGTTTTTT | CSVLTPDRATGELFF
TRBJ2-3 | many | TRBV15 | TRBD2 | TGTGCCACCAGCAGAGAGGGGGGGGTCACAGATACGCAGTATTTT | CATSREGGVTDTQYF
TRBJ2-7 | NA | TRBV6-2/TRBV6-3 | TRBD2 | TGTGCCAGCAGTTGGACTAGCGGGGCCCCCTGGGAGCAGTACTTC | CASSWTSGAPWEQYF
TRBJ2-5 | few | TRBV20-1 | TRBD2 | TGCAGTGCTAGAGTTCCAGGACTAGCGGTAATCCAAGAGACCCAGTACTTC | CSARVPGLAVIQETQYF
TRBJ2-1 | many | TRBV4-1 | TRBD2 | TGCGCCAGCAGCCGAGGTAGCGGGGCGTACAATGAGCAGTTCTTC | CASSRGSGAYNEQFF
TRBJ2-5 | many | TRBV4-1 | TRBD2 | TGCGCCAGCAGCCAGACTAGCGGGGGGTTGGAGACCCAGTACTTC | CASSQTSGGLETQYF
TRBJ2-1 | few | TRBV10-3 | NA | TGTGCCATCAGTGAGTCGAACCATGAGCAGTTCTTC | CAISESNHEQFF
TRBJ2-1 | NA | TRBV28 | NA | TGTGCCAGCAGTTTACCCCGGGTCCCGAAGACAGATTACGCGGGACCCCAGTACAATGAGCAGTTCTTC | CASSLPRVPKTDYAGPQYNEQFF
TRBJ2-1 | NA | TRBV29-1 | NA | TGCAGCGTTGCTGGGGGTGTCGGGGGGCTGTCCTACAATGAGCAGTTCTTC | CSVAGGVGGLSYNEQFF
TRBJ2-1 | NA | TRBV19 | TRBD1 | TGTGCCAGTAGTATGTCGGGGACAGGATACAATGAGCAGTTCTTC | CASSMSGTGYNEQFF
TRBJ2-4 | NA | TRBV4-3 | TRBD2 | TGCGCCAGCAGCCAAGATAGTACTAGCGGGGTTAACATTCAGTACTTC | CASSQDSTSGVNIQYF
TRBJ2-3 | few | TRBV7-6 | TRBD2 | TGTGCCAGCAGCTTCGGGGCGGGGGATGCAGATACGCAGTATTTT | CASSFGAGDADTQYF
TRBJ1-6 | few | TRBV7-9 | TRBD1 | TGTGCCAGCAGCTTACTCACAGGGGGCGAGAATTCACCCCTCCACTTT | CASSLLTGGENSPLHF
TRBJ2-4 | many | TRBV10-3 | NA | TGTGCCATCAGTGAGCAGACTGCGGATTGGACCAAAAACATTCAGTACTTC | CAISEQTADWTKNIQYF
TRBJ2-1 | few | TRBV4-2 | TRBD2 | TGTGCCAGCAGCCAAGGGGACGGGGGGGCGACCTACAATGAGCAGTTCTTC | CASSQGDGGATYNEQFF
TRBJ1-1 | few | TRBV6-4 | TRBD1 | TGTGCCAGCAGTGCCTCGGGACAGGCGAACACTGAAGCTTTCTTT | CASSASGQANTEAFF
TRBJ1-4 | few | TRBV7-9 | TRBD1 | TGTGCCAGCAGCTCCCGGGACAGAATTGAAAAACTGTTTTTT | CASSSRDRIEKLFF
TRBJ2-1 | NA | TRBV7-9 | NA | TGTGCCAGCAGCTTTTGGGTGATTAGCTCCTACAATGAGCAGTTCTTC | CASSFWVISSYNEQFF
TRBJ2-2 | many | TRBV29-1 | TRBD1 | TGCAGCACCCGGGACAGGGATCCTGCCGGGGAGCTGTTTTTT | CSTRDRDPAGELFF
TRBJ2-2 | many | TRBV7-6 | TRBD1 | TGTGCCAGCAGCTTGGTACAGGGGGCCGGGGAGCTGTTTTTT | CASSLVQGAGELFF
TRBJ2-1 | many | TRBV14 | NA | TGTGCCAGCAGCCCCCCGGGACCTTCCACCTACAATGAGCAGTTCTTC | CASSPPGPSTYNEQFF
TRBJ2-7 | few | TRBV5-6 | NA | TGTGCCAGCAGCTTCCCCGAGTCCACCTACGAGCAGTACTTC | CASSFPESTYEQYF
TRBJ2-2 | many | TRBV12-3/TRBV12-4 | NA | TGTGCCAGCAGTCCTAACAGGGAGGTATGGACCGGGGAGCTGTTTTTT | CASSPNREVWTGELFF
TRBJ2-3 | many | TRBV6-4 | TRBD2 | TGTGCCAGCAGTGACGCTGCGGGGGGGAGCACAGATACGCAGTATTTT | CASSDAAGGSTDTQYF
TRBJ2-2 | many | TRBV4-3 | NA | TGCGCCAGCAGCCAAGATAGGGGGGCGTCCGGGGAGCTGTTTTTT | CASSQDRGASGELFF